The T cell receptor beta chain described here comes from a study of Graves' ophthalmopathy and Graves' hyperthyroidism. General study findings and limits: Blood repertoires reportedly contained most expanded thyroid clonotypes above 0.001 frequency.

As concerns this clonotype: The antigen remains undetermined.

Transcripts of RNA were the source for amplifying TCR beta CDR3 regions. In the first round, RT-PCR was carried out with HTBI primers, and a multiplex PCR formed the second round. TCRdb reprocessed the multiplex PCR reads via MiXCR and lists one record per CDR3 protein. The sample lists about 660,000 distinct CDR3 sequences, about 41% occurring once. V was clipped by 7 bases and J by 8 bases, with 11 bases between them. The germline CDR1 and CDR2 sequences are SQVTM and ANQGSEA. The CDR3 consists of 11 residues. Patients were diagnosed from clinical symptoms, serum thyroxine, TRAb, thyroid ultrasound and orbital computed tomography. From fresh peripheral blood, over 9 ml in volume, the PBMCs were obtained.

The chain has TRBV29-1 and TRBJ2-2; D is ambiguous. This receptor was taken from an adult man with Graves' ophthalmopathy. The material sequenced was peripheral blood. CDR3 sequence reads: CSASSSGELFF. For the CDR3, the DNA is TGCAGCGCCTCATCCTCTGGGGAGCTGTTTTTT.